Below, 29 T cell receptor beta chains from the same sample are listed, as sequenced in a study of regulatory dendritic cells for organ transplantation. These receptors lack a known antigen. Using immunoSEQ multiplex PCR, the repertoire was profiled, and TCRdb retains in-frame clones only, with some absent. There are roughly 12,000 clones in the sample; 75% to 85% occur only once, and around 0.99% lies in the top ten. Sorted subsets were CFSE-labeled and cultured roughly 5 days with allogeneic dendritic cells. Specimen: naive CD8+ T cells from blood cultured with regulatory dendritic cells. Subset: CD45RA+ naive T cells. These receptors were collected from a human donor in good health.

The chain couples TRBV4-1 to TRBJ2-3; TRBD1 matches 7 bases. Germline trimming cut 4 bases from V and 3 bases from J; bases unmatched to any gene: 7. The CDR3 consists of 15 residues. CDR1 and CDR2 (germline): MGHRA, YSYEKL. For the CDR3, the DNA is TGCGCCAGCAGCCCCCGACAGGGAAAGACAGATACGCAGTATTTT. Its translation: CASSPRQGKTDTQYF.

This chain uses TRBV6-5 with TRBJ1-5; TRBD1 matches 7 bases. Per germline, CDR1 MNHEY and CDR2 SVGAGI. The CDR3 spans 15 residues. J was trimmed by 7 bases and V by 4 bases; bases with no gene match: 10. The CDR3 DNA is TGTGCCAGCAGTTCCCCGGGACAGCACTGGCAGCCCCAGCATTTT. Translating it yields CASSSPGQHWQPQHF.

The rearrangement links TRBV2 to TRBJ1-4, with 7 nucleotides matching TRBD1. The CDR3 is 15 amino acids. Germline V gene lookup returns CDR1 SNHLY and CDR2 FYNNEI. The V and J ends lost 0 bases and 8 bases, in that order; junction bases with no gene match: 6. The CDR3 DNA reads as TGTGCCAGCAGTGAAGCGGGAACAGGGGTCGAAAAACTGTTTTTT. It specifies CASSEAGTGVEKLFF.

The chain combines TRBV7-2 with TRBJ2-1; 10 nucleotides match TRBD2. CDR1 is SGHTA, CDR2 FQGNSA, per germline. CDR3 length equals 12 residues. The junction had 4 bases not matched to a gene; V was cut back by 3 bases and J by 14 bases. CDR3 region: CASSFLAGDEFF. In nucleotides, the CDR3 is TGTGCCAGCAGCTTCCTAGCGGGGGATGAGTTCTTC.

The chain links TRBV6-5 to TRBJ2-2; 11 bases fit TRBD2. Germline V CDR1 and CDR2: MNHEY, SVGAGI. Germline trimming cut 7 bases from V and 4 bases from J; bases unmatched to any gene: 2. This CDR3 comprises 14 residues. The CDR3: CASNLAGGTGELFF. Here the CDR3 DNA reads TGTGCCAGCAATCTAGCGGGGGGCACCGGGGAGCTGTTTTTT.

CDR3: CASSKDRANYGYTF. The CDR3 DNA reads TGTGCCAGCAGCAAGGACAGAGCTAACTATGGCTACACCTTC. The rearrangement links TRBV27 to TRBJ1-2, with TRBD1 as a possible D gene (6 bases). V was shortened by 6 bases and J by 0 bases, with 11 bases between the two germline ends. The V gene's germline CDR1 is MNHEY and CDR2 SMNVEV (reference sequence). The CDR3 loop spans 14 amino acids.

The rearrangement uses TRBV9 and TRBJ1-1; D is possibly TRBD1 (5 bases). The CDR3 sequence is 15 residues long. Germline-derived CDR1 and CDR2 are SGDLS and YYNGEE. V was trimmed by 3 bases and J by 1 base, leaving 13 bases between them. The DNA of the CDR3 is TGTGCCAGCAGCGACGGACGGGGGAGGAACACTGAAGCTTTCTTT. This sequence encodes CASSDGRGRNTEAFF. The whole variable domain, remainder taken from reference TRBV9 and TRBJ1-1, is DSGVTQTPKHLITATGQRVTLRCSPRSGDLSVYWYQQSLDQGLQFLIQYYNGEERAKGNILERFSAQQFPDLHSELNLSSLELGDSALYFCASSDGRGRNTEAFFGQGTRLTVV.

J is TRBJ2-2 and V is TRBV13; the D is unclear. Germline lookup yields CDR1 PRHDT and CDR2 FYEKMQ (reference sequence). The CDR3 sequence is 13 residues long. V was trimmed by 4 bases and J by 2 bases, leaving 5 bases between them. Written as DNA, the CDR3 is TGTGCCAGCAGCTCCCTAAACACCGGGGAGCTGTTTTTT. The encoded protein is CASSSLNTGELFF.

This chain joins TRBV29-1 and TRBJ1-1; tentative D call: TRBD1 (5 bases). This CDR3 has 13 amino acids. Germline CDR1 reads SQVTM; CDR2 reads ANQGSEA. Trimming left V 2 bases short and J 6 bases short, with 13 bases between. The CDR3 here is CSVEKGIYSEAFF. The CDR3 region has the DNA TGCAGCGTTGAAAAGGGGATTTACTCTGAAGCTTTCTTT.

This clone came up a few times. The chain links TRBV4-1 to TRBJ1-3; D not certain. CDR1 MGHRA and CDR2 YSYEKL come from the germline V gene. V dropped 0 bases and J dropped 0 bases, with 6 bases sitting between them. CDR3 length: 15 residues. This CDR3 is CASSQDPGSGNTIYF. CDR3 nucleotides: TGCGCCAGCAGCCAAGATCCGGGCTCTGGAAACACCATATATTTT.

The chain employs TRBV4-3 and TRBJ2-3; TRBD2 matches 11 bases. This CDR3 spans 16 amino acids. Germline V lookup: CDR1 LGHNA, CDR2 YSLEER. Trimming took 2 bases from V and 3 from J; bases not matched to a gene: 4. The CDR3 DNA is TGCGCCAGCAGCCAATCTAGCGGGGGGTTTACAGATACGCAGTATTTT. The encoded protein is CASSQSSGGFTDTQYF.

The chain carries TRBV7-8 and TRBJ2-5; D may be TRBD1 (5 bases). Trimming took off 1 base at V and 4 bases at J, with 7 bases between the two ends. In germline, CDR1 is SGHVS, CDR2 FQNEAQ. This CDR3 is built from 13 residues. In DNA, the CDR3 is TGTGCCAGCAGCTTAGAAAGGGGAGAGACCCAGTACTTC. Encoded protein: CASSLERGETQYF.

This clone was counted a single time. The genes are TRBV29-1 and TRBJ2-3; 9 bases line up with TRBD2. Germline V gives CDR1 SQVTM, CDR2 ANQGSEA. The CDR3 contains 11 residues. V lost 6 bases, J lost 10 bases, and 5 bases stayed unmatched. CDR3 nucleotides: TGCAGCGTCCCGGAGCGGGGGGCGCAGTATTTT. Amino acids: CSVPERGAQYF.

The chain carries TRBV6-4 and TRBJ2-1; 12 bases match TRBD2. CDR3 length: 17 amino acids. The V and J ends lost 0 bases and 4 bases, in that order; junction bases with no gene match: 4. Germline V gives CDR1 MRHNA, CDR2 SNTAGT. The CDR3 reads CASSDSLTSGGYNEQFF. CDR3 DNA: TGTGCCAGCAGTGACTCACTCACTAGCGGGGGGTACAATGAGCAGTTCTTC.

CDR3: CASSPDRVYGYTF. The CDR3 coding sequence is TGTGCCAGCAGCCCTGACAGGGTCTATGGCTACACCTTC. This sequence joins TRBV6-1 and TRBJ1-2, with 7 bases aligning to TRBD1. Germline loops: CDR1 MNHNS, CDR2 SASEGT. The V and J ends lost 6 bases and 4 bases, in that order; junction bases with no gene match: 5. There are 13 residues in the CDR3.

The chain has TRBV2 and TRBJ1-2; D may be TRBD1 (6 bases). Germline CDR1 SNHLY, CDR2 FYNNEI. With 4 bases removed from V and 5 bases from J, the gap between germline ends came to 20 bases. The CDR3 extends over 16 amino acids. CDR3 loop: CASSGWAGANPYGYTF. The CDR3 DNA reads TGTGCCAGCAGTGGTTGGGCAGGGGCGAATCCTTATGGCTACACCTTC.

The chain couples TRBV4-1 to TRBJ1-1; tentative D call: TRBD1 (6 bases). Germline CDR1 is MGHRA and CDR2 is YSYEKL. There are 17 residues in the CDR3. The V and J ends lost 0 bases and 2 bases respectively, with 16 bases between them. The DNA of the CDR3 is TGCGCCAGCAGCCAAGAGCCCAAAAGGGGGATTAACACTGAAGCTTTCTTT. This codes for CASSQEPKRGINTEAFF.

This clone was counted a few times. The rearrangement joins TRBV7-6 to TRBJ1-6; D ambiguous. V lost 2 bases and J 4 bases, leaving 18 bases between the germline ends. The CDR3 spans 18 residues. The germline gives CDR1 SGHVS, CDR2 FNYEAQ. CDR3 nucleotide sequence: TGTGCCAGCAGCTTATTCGCATCGTTCGGGTCATATAATTCACCCCTCCACTTT. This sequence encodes CASSLFASFGSYNSPLHF.

The CDR3 sequence: CASSPGQGPVGEQYF. The CDR3 DNA is TGTGCCAGCTCACCAGGTCAGGGGCCCGTGGGCGAGCAGTACTTC. This sequence joins TRBV18 and TRBJ2-7; D is perhaps TRBD1 (6 bases). Germline V lookup: CDR1 KGHSH, CDR2 LQKENI. The CDR3 runs 15 residues. Trimming left V 2 bases short and J 6 bases short, with 17 bases between.

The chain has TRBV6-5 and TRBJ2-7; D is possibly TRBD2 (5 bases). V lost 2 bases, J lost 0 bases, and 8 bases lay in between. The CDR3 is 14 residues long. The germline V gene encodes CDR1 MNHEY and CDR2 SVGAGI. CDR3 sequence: CASSYQAGSYEQYF. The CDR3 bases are TGTGCCAGCAGTTACCAGGCGGGCTCCTACGAGCAGTACTTC.

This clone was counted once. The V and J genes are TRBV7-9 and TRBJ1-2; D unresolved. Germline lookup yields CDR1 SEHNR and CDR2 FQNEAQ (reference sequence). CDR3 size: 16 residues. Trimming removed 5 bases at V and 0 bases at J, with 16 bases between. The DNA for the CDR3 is TGTGCCAGCAGCCTCACCGCCTCGGGAGCTAACTATGGCTACACCTTC. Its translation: CASSLTASGANYGYTF.

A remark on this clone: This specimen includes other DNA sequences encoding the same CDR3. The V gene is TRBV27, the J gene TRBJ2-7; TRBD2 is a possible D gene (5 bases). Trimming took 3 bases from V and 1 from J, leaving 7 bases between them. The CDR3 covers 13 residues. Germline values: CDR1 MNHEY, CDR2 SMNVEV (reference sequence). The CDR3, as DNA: TGTGCCAGCAGTTTTGGAGGTTCCTACGAGCAGTACTTC. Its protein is CASSFGGSYEQYF.

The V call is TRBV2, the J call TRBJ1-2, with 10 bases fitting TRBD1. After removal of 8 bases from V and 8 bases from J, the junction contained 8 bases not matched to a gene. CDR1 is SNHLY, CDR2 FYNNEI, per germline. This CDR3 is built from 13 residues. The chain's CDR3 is CASLGQGIRGYTF. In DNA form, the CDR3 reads TGTGCCAGCTTGGGACAGGGGATTCGGGGCTACACCTTC.

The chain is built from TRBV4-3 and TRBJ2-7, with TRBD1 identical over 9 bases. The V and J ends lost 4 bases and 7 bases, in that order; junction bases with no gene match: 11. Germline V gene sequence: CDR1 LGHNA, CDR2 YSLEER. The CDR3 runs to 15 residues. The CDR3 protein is CASSPGTGPLGEQYF. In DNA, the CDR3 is TGCGCCAGCAGCCCTGGGACAGGGCCCTTGGGGGAGCAGTACTTC.

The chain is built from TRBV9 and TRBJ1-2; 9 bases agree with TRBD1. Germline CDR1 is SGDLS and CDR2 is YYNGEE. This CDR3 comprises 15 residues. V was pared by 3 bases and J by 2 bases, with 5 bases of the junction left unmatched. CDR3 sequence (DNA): TGTGCCAGCAGCGGTGGGGACAGGGTGAACTATGGCTACACCTTC. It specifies CASSGGDRVNYGYTF.

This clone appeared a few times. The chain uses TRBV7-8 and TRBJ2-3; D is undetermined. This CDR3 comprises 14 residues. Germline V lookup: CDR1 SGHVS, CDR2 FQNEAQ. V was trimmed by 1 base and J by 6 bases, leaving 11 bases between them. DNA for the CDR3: TGTGCCAGCAGCTTAGATCTGATCCGGGATACGCAGTATTTT. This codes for CASSLDLIRDTQYF.

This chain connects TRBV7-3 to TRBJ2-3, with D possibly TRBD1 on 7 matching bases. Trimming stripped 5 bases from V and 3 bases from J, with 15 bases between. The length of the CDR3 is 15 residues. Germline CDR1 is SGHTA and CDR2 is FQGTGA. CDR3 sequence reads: CASSPGGWATDTQYF. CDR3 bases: TGTGCCAGCAGCCCAGGGGGGTGGGCGACAGATACGCAGTATTTT.

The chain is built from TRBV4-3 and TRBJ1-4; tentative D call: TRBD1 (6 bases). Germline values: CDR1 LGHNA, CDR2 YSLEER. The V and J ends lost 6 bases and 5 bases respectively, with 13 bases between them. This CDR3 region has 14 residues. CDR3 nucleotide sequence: TGCGCCAGCAGTCTCGGGGGGGCCAATGAAAAACTGTTTTTT. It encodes CASSLGGANEKLFF.

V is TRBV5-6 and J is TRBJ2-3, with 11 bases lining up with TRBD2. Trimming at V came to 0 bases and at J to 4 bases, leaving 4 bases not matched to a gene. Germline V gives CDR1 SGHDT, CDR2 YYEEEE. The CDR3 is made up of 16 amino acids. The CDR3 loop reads CASSLAGTSGSDTQYF. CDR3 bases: TGTGCCAGCAGCTTGGCCGGGACTAGCGGCTCAGATACGCAGTATTTT.